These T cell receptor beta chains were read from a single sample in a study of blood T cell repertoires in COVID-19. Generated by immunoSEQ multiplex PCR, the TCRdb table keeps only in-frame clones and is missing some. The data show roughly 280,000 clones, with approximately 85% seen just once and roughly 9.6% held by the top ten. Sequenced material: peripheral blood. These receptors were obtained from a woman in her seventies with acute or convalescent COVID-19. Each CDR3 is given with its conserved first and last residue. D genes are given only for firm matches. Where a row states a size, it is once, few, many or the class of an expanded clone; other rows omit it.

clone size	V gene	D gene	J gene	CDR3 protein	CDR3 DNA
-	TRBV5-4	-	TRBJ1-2	CASSLDSGRGYTF	TGTGCCAGCAGCTTGGATTCAGGTCGGGGCTACACCTTC
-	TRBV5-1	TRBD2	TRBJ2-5	CASSGAGAGETQYF	TGCGCCAGCAGCGGAGCGGGGGCGGGGGAGACCCAGTACTTC
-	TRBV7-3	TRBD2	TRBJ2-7	CASSLTPLGLASYEQYF	TGTGCCAGCAGCTTAACCCCTCTTGGACTAGCCTCCTACGAGCAGTACTTC
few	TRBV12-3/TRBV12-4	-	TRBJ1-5	CASSPGVGREHF	TGTGCCAGCAGTCCAGGGGTGGGGAGGGAGCATTTT
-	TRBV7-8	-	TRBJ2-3	CASRKNRLASDTQYF	TGTGCCAGCAGGAAAAATAGACTGGCGTCCGATACGCAGTATTTT
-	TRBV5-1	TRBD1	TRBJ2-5	CASTALTGGETQYF	TGCGCCAGCACCGCCTTGACAGGGGGAGAGACCCAGTACTTC
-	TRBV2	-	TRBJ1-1	CASSDSRGLTEAFF	TGTGCCAGCAGTGACAGCAGGGGCCTCACTGAAGCTTTCTTT
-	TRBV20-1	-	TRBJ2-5	CSARARETQYF	TGCAGTGCTAGAGCCCGAGAGACCCAGTACTTC
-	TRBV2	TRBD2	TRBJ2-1	CASSPRGGRTYNEQFF	TGTGCCAGCAGCCCCCGGGGGGGCCGAACCTACAATGAGCAGTTCTTC
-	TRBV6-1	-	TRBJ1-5	CASSDSSNQPQHF	TGTGCCAGCAGTGACAGTAGCAATCAGCCCCAGCATTTT
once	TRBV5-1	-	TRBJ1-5	CASSAGLNNQPQHF	TGCGCCAGCTCGGCGGGACTGAATAATCAGCCCCAGCATTTT
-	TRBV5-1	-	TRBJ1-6	CASRKGGGTKPLHF	TGCGCCAGCAGGAAGGGGGGAGGGACCAAACCCCTCCACTTT
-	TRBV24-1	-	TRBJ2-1	CATGRGNEQFF	TGTGCCACCGGCCGGGGCAATGAGCAGTTCTTC
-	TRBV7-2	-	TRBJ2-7	CASSLPAVGSYEQYF	TGTGCCAGCAGCTTACCCGCGGTTGGGTCCTACGAGCAGTACTTC
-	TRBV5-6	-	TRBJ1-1	CASSLGQGGGAFF	TGTGCCAGCAGCTTGGGGCAGGGCGGGGGAGCTTTCTTT
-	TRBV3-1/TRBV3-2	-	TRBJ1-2	CASSQTGRYYGYTF	TGTGCCAGCAGCCAAACAGGGCGATACTATGGCTACACCTTC
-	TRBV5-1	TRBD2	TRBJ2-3	CASSLAGLSTDTQYF	TGCGCCAGCAGCTTAGCGGGGCTATCCACAGATACGCAGTATTTT
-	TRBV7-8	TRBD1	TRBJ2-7	CASTPGQGRKRGSYEQYF	TGTGCCAGCACCCCGGGACAGGGGCGGAAGAGGGGGTCCTACGAGCAGTACTTC
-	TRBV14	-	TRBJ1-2	CASSQETGLYGYTF	TGTGCCAGCAGCCAAGAAACAGGGCTCTATGGCTACACCTTC
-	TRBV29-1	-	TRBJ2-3	CSVGLGLVTSTDTQYF	TGCAGCGTTGGGTTGGGACTGGTGACTAGCACAGATACGCAGTATTTT
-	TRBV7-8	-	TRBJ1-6	CASSSQGRGNSPLHF	TGTGCCAGCAGCTCCCAGGGTAGGGGTAATTCACCCCTCCACTTT
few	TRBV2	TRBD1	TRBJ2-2	CASREQGAAGELFF	TGTGCCAGCAGGGAACAGGGGGCGGCGGGGGAGCTGTTTTTT
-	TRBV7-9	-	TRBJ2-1	CASSSLSGPFYNEQFF	TGTGCCAGCAGCTCTCTGAGCGGGCCATTCTACAATGAGCAGTTCTTC
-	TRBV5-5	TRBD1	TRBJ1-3	CASRLDRANTIYF	TGTGCCAGCCGCCTCGACAGGGCAAACACCATATATTTT
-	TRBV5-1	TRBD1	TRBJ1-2	CASSLGPGQGYGYTF	TGCGCCAGCAGCTTGGGACCGGGACAGGGATATGGCTACACCTTC
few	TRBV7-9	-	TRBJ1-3	CASSLQGSGTIYF	TGTGCCAGCAGCTTACAGGGGTCGGGCACCATATATTTT
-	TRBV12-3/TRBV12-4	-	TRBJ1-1	CASSLGTTAFF	TGTGCCAGCAGTTTAGGGACAACAGCTTTCTTT
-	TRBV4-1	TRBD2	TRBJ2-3	CASSASGSPDTQYF	TGCGCCAGCAGCGCTAGCGGCTCACCAGATACGCAGTATTTT
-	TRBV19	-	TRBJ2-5	CASSTSWSRGQETQYF	TGTGCCAGTAGTACCTCCTGGTCACGGGGGCAAGAGACCCAGTACTTC
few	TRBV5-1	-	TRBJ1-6	CASSPDGGFGSPLHF	TGCGCCAGCAGCCCAGACGGGGGGTTCGGGTCACCCCTCCACTTT
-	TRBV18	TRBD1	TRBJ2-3	CASSRDRGTDTQYF	TGTGCCAGCTCACGGGACAGGGGAACGGATACGCAGTATTTT
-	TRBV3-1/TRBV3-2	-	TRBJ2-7	CASSQGGLLYEQYF	TGTGCCAGCAGCCAAGGGGGCCTCCTCTACGAGCAGTACTTC
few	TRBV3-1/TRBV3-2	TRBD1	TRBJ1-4	CASSQDPGQGEKLFF	TGTGCCAGCAGCCAAGATCCGGGACAGGGGGAAAAACTGTTTTTT
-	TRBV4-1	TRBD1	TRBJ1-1	CASSPPGTGDLGTEAFF	TGCGCCAGCAGCCCTCCTGGGACAGGGGACCTGGGCACTGAAGCTTTCTTT
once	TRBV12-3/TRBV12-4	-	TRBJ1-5	CASRRGFGQPQHF	TGTGCCAGCAGGAGGGGGTTTGGCCAGCCCCAGCATTTT
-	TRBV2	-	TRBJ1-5	CASSGGGHSNQPQHF	TGTGCCAGCAGTGGGGGGGGACATAGCAATCAGCCCCAGCATTTT
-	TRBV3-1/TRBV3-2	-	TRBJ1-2	CASSQAGQYGYTF	TGTGCCAGCAGCCAAGCAGGGCAATATGGCTACACCTTC
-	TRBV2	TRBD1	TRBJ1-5	CASSADRASNQPQHF	TGTGCCAGCAGTGCCGACAGGGCGAGCAATCAGCCCCAGCATTTT
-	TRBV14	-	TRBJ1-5	CASSHRPLGRNQPQHF	TGTGCCAGCAGCCATCGGCCCCTGGGGAGGAATCAGCCCCAGCATTTT
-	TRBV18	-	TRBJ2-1	CASSPQGAAGNEQFF	TGTGCCAGCTCACCACAGGGGGCAGCGGGTAATGAGCAGTTCTTC
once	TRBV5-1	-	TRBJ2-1	CASSLTGNEQFF	TGCGCCAGCAGCTTGACGGGCAATGAGCAGTTCTTC
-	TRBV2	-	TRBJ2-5	CASINQGGIQETQYF	TGTGCCAGCATAAATCAGGGAGGCATTCAAGAGACCCAGTACTTC
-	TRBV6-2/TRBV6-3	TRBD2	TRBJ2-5	CASSYRVAGGTQYF	TGTGCCAGCAGTTACAGGGTAGCGGGGGGGACCCAGTACTTC
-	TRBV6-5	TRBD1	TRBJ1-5	CASRTWDRGTHF	TGTGCCAGCCGGACGTGGGACAGGGGGACGCATTTT